Sequencing of this TCR beta chain was carried out in a study of persistence of HIV-infected CD4 T cells. The immunoSEQ assay was version 4, run in survey mode. TCRdb's table, derived via immunoSEQ multiplex PCR, lists solely in-frame clones and lacks some. The sample lists tens of thousands of clones; 74% were seen once. Trimming removed 3 bases from V and 5 bases from J, with 8 bases in between. This CDR3 spans 13 amino acids. Germline V gene lookup returns CDR1 SGHTA and CDR2 FQGNSA. Details on this clone: Its antigen remains unidentified.

Overlapping HIV-1 Gag 15-mer peptides at approximately 0.96 ug per peptide per mL were used. CD4+ T cells upregulating both CD40 ligand and CD69 were sorted as responding cells. The receptor was derived from an adult man with HIV who was CMV-seropositive. V gene TRBV7-2 combines with J gene TRBJ1-5, with TRBD1 as a possible D gene (6 bases). Sequencing used CD4+ T cells sorted from PBMCs after roughly 17-hour stimulation, obtained from a patient who received antiretroviral therapy. Here the CDR3 reads CASSLAGDQPQHF. The CDR3 nucleotides are TGTGCCAGCAGCTTGGCAGGGGATCAGCCCCAGCATTTT.